A single sample is the source of the 14 T cell receptor beta chains below, sequenced in a study of blood T cells in healthy people across ages. With a J-beta primer mix and a sample-barcoded 5' primer, a second PCR ran roughly 6 to 11 cycles. TCRdb fed the 5' RACE reads into MiXCR, producing one record per CDR3 protein. The profile covers some 1.5 million distinct CDR3 sequences, with approximately 30% appearing a single time and 7.7% taken by the ten largest. Sample: blood. The receptors shown here come from a woman in her 30s in good health.

J is TRBJ2-7 and V is TRBV12-3 or TRBV12-4; 7 bases fit TRBD2. The tail of the sequence fits TRBJ2-1 better, so the J call may be wrong. This CDR3 is 11 amino acids long. The CDR3 DNA sequence: TGTGCCCTAGCGGTTTACAATGAGCAGTTCTTC. Its translation is CALAVYNEQFF.

This clonotype was counted a few times. The V and J genes are TRBV7-2 and TRBJ1-2; no clear D. The V and J ends lost 2 bases and 2 bases respectively, with 9 bases between them. The CDR3 covers 14 residues. Germline loops: CDR1 SGHTA, CDR2 FQGNSA. CDR3 region: CASSLNQENYGYTF. In nucleotides, the CDR3 is TGTGCCAGCAGCTTAAATCAGGAGAACTATGGCTACACCTTC. Filled out from reference TRBV7-2 and TRBJ1-2, the complete variable domain reads GAGVSQSPSNKVTEKGKDVELRCDPISGHTALYWYRQSLGQGLEFLIYFQGNSAPDKSGLPSDRFSAERTGGSVSTLTIQRTQQEDSAVYLCASSLNQENYGYTFGSGTRLTVV.

V is TRBV28 and J is TRBJ2-5; TRBD2 might be the D (7 bases). The CDR3 has 15 amino acids. V was clipped by 3 bases and J by 5 bases, with 16 bases between them. The germline V gene has CDR1 MDHEN and CDR2 SYDVKM. The CDR3 DNA is TGTGCCAGCAGTTTCGTTCGGGGGGCGCATGAGACCCAGTACTTC. It yields the protein CASSFVRGAHETQYF.

Only a few counts were recorded for this clonotype. Just one base apart from a much larger clone, this may be a read error. This sequence joins TRBV29-1 and TRBJ2-6, with D unclear. The germline V and J ends were trimmed by 4 bases and 4 bases, with 8 bases remaining between them. Germline CDR1 SQVTM, CDR2 ANQGSEA. This CDR3 spans 13 amino acids. CDR3 amino acids: CSVAARGANVLTF. The CDR3 DNA sequence: TGCAGCGTTGCAGCGAGGGGGGCCAACGTCCTGACTTTC.

The rearrangement joins TRBV6-5 to TRBJ1-6; no firm D call. This CDR3 has 12 amino acids. Per germline, CDR1 MNHEY and CDR2 SVGAGI. With 8 bases removed from V and 7 bases from J, the gap between germline ends came to 9 bases. As DNA, the CDR3 is TGTGCCAGCGCGAAAGGGAATTCACCCCTCCACTTT. It codes for CASAKGNSPLHF.

The rearrangement links TRBV6-2 or TRBV6-3 to TRBJ2-3; 14 positions match TRBD2. V dropped 2 bases and J dropped 2; count of bases not matched to a gene: 6. Germline V gene sequence: CDR1 MNHEY, CDR2 SVGEGT. This CDR3 comprises 18 residues. CDR3 region: CASSYGGLAGADTDTQYF. In DNA form, the CDR3 reads TGTGCCAGCAGTTACGGGGGACTAGCGGGGGCCGACACAGATACGCAGTATTTT.

As for this clonotype: Since a much larger clone is just one base distant, this may be a read error. This chain connects TRBV5-6 to TRBJ2-1, with TRBD1 matching over 9 bases. With V trimmed by 4 bases and J by 6 bases, 8 bases remained unmatched. The CDR3 extends over 15 amino acids. Germline lookup yields CDR1 SGHDT and CDR2 YYEEEE. CDR3 coding DNA: TGTGCCAGCAGCCCTGGGACAGGGTTTTTCAATGAGCAGTTCTTC. Residues: CASSPGTGFFNEQFF.

In the case of this clonotype: One junction end does not reproduce the germline sequence, and a read error may be involved. This sequence joins TRBV7-9 and TRBJ2-5; 10 bases agree with TRBD2. TRBJ2-7 matches the DNA end more closely, so the J call is doubtful. This CDR3 is 15 amino acids long. The germline gives CDR1 SEHNR, CDR2 FQNEAQ (reference sequence). The CDR3 DNA follows: TGTGCCAGCACCTTATCAGCGGGGGGGAGGTACGAGCAGTACTTC. Protein: CASTLSAGGRYEQYF.

This clonotype has only a few counts. This sequence joins TRBV6-5 and TRBJ2-1, with TRBD2 matching over 10 bases. V shed 5 bases, J shed 6 bases, and the junction held 7 bases outside the gene matches. The CDR3 runs 15 residues. Germline V gene data show CDR1 as MNHEY and CDR2 as SVGAGI. CDR3 in DNA: TGTGCCAGCAGTAAAACCCGACTAGCGGGCAATGAGCAGTTCTTC. It yields the protein CASSKTRLAGNEQFF.

This clonotype occurred a few times. The rearrangement links TRBV30 to TRBJ2-5; tentative D call: TRBD2 (6 bases). The CDR3 spans 14 residues. The V and J ends lost 4 bases and 2 bases respectively, with 14 bases between them. Germline V gene sequence: CDR1 GTSNPN, CDR2 SVGIG (reference sequence). Written as DNA, the CDR3 is TGTGCCTGGAAAATGGGCGGGAATCAAGAGACCCAGTACTTC. Amino acid sequence: CAWKMGGNQETQYF.

This clonotype turned up a few times. The CDR3 sequence is CASSEPEDTQYF. The CDR3 bases are TGCGCCAGCAGTGAGCCGGAAGATACGCAGTATTTT. This chain uses TRBV10-1 with TRBJ2-3; D is unclear. CDR1 and CDR2 (germline): WNHNN, SYGVQD (reference sequence). V lost 2 bases and J 5 bases, leaving 5 bases between the germline ends. This CDR3 comprises 12 residues.

The V call is TRBV5-1, the J call TRBJ2-5, with a tentative D call TRBD1 (6 bases). The J call is uncertain, as TRBJ2-7 better fits the DNA end. Per the germline V gene, CDR1 is SGHRS and CDR2 is YFSETQ. The CDR3 length is 16 residues. CDR3 residues: CASSSTSGQGIYEQYF. The CDR3 DNA sequence: TGCGCCAGCAGCTCAACCTCAGGGCAGGGGATTTACGAGCAGTACTTC.

This clonotype occurred many times. CDR3 region: CSVVGLARPLEQYF. DNA for the CDR3: TGCAGCGTTGTTGGCCTAGCGCGCCCCCTCGAGCAGTACTTC. The rearrangement uses TRBV29-1 and TRBJ2-4; D is perhaps TRBD2 (6 bases). TRBJ2-7 matches the DNA end more closely, so the J call is doubtful. The CDR3 is 14 amino acids. CDR1 SQVTM and CDR2 ANQGSEA come from the germline V gene.

This chain connects TRBV6-6 to TRBJ1-1; TRBD1 might be the D (5 bases). The V and J ends lost 6 bases and 4 bases respectively, with 12 bases between them. CDR3 length: 13 residues. CDR1 is MNHNY, CDR2 SVGAGI, per germline (reference sequence). CDR3 nucleotides: TGTGCCAGCAGCACAAGGGGCGCCACTGAAGCTTTCTTT. Its translation: CASSTRGATEAFF.